This T cell receptor beta chain was identified in a study of cytomegalovirus exposure and HLA in healthy donors. The PCR ran on 60 Vbeta and 13 Jbeta primers. TCRdb's table, derived via immunoSEQ multiplex PCR, lists solely in-frame clones and lacks some. This sample has 170,000 or so clones, with over 70% found just once. On this clone: A junction end diverges from the germline sequence, so it may reflect a read error.

The receptor was isolated from a woman aged 50 to 60 in good health and CMV-seropositive. Sequenced sample: PBMCs.

For the CDR3, the DNA is TGCGCCAGCAGCTTTATTCGCCGGAGCTCTGGGGCCAACGGCCTGACTTTC. As protein: CASSFIRRSSGANGLTF. The chain is built from TRBV5-1 and TRBJ2-6, with a tentative D call TRBD1 (5 bases). This CDR3 has 17 residues. CDR1 and CDR2 from the germline V gene are SGHRS and YFSETQ.